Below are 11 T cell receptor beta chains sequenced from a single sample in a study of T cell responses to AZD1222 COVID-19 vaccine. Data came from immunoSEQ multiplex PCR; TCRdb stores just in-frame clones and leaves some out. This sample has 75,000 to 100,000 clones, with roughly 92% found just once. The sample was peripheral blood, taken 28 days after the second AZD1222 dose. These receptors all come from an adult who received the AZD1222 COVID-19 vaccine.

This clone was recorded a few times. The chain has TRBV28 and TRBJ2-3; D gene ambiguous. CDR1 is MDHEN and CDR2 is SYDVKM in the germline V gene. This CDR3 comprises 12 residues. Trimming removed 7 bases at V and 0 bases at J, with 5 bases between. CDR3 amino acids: CASTGSTDTQYF. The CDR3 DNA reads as TGTGCCAGCACAGGCAGCACAGATACGCAGTATTTT.

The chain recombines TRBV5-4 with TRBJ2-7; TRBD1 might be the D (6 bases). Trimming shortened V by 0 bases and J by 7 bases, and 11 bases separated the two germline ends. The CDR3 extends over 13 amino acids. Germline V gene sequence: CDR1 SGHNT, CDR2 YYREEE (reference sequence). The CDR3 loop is CASSLVGAGEQYF. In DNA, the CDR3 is TGTGCCAGCAGCTTGGTGGGGGCCGGAGAGCAGTACTTC.

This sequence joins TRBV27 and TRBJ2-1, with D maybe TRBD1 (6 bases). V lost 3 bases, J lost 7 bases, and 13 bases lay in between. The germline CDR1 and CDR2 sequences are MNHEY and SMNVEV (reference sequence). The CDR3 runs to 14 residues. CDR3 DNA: TGTGCCAGCAGTTTCTGGGGGCTCAAGAATGAGCAGTTCTTC. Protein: CASSFWGLKNEQFF.

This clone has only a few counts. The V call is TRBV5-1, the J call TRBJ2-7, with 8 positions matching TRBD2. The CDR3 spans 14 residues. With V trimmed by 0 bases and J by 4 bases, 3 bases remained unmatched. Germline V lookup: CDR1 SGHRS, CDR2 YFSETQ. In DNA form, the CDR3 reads TGCGCCAGCAGCTTGGGTAGCGGGGAATACGAGCAGTACTTC. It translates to CASSLGSGEYEQYF.

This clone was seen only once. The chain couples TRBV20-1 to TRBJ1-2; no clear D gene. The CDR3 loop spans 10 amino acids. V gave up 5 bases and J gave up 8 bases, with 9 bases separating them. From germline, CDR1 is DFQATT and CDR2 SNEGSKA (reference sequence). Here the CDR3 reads CSAGKVGYTF. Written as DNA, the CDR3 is TGCAGTGCTGGCAAAGTAGGCTACACCTTC.

The CDR3, as DNA: TGTGCCAGCAGTGAAGCGGGCAGGGGACTTCTCTATGGCTACACCTTC. Protein sequence: CASSEAGRGLLYGYTF. The chain combines TRBV2 with TRBJ1-2; possible D gene TRBD1, 6 bases. Germline-derived CDR1 and CDR2 are SNHLY and FYNNEI. The CDR3 has 16 residues. With 0 bases removed from V and 4 bases from J, the gap between germline ends came to 15 bases.

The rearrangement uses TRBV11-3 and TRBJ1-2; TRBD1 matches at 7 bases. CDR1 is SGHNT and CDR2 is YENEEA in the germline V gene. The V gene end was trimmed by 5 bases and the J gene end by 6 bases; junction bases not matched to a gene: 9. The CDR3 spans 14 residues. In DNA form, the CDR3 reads TGTGCCAGCAGCCTGGGACAGTCGTCGCATGGCTACACCTTC. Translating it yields CASSLGQSSHGYTF.

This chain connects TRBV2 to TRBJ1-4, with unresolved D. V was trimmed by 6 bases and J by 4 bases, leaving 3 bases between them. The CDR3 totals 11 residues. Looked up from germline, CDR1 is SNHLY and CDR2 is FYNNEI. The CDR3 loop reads CASSINEKLFF. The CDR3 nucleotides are TGTGCCAGCAGCATTAATGAAAAACTGTTTTTT.

CDR3 in amino acids: CASTKGGTTNEKLFF. The CDR3 coding sequence is TGTGCCAGCACAAAAGGGGGTACAACTAATGAAAAACTGTTTTTT. The chain combines TRBV25-1 with TRBJ1-4; D is possibly TRBD1 (6 bases). This CDR3 comprises 15 residues. The V end lost 7 bases, the J end lost 0 bases, and 12 bases lay between the germline ends. Germline V gives CDR1 MGHDK, CDR2 SYGVNS.

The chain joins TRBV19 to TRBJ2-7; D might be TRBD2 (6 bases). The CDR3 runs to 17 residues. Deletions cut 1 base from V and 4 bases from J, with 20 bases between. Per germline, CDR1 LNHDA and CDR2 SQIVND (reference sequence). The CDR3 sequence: CASSIVFGSTGLYEQYF. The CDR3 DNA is TGTGCCAGTAGTATAGTATTCGGGAGCACTGGTTTATACGAGCAGTACTTC.

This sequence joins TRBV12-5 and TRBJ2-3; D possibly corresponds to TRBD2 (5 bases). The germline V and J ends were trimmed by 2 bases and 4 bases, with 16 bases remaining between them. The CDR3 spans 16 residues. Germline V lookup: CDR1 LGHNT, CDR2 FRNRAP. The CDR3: CASGLTASPGSDTQYF. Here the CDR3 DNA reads TGTGCTAGTGGTTTGACGGCTAGCCCTGGATCAGATACGCAGTATTTT.